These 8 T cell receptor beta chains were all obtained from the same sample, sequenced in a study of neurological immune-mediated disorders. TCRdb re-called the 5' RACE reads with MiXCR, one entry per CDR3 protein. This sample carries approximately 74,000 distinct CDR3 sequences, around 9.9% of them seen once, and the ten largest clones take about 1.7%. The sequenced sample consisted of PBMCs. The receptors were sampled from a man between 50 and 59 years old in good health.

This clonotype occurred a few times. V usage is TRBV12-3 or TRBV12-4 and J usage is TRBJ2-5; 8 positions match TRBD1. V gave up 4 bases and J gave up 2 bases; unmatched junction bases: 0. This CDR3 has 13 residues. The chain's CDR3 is CASSYRGQETQYF. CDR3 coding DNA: TGTGCCAGCAGTTACAGGGGGCAAGAGACCCAGTACTTC.

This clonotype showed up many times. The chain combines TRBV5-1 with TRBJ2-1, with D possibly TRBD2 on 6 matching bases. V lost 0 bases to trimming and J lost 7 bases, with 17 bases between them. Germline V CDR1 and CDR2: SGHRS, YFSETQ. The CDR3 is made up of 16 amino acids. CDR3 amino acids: CASSLAGPGEGNEQFF. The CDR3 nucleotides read TGCGCCAGCAGCTTGGCCGGGCCGGGAGAGGGAAATGAGCAGTTCTTC. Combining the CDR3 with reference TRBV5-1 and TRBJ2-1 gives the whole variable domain KAGVTQTPRYLIKTRGQQVTLSCSPISGHRSVSWYQQTPGQGLQFLFEYFSETQRNKGNFPGRFSGRQFSNSRSEMNVSTLELGDSALYLCASSLAGPGEGNEQFFGPGTRLTVL.

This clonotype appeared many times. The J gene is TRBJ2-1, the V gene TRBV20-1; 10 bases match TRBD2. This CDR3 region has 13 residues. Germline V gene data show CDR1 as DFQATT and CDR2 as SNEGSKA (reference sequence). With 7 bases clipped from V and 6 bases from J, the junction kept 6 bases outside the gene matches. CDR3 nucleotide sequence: TGCAGTGTCCCTCTAGCGGGAGTCAATGAGCAGTTCTTC. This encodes CSVPLAGVNEQFF.

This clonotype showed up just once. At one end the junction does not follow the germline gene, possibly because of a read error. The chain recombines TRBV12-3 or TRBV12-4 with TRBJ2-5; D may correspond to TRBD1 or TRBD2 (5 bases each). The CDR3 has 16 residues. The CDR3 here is CASSFAGASGRGTQYF. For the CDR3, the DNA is TGTGCCAGCAGTTTTGCCGGGGCAAGTGGCCGTGGGACCCAGTACTTT.

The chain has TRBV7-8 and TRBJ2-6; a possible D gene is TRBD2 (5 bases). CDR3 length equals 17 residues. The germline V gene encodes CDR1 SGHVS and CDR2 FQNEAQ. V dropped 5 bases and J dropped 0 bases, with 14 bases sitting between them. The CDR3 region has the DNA TGTGCCAGCAGCCGACCGCGACGGGACTCTGGGGCCAACGTCCTGACTTTC. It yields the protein CASSRPRRDSGANVLTF.

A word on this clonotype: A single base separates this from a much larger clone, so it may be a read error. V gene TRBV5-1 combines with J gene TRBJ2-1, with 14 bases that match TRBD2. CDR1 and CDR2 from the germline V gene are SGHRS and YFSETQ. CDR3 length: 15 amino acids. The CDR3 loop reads CASSPPGLAGDEKFF. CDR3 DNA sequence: TGCGCCAGCAGCCCCCCGGGACTAGCGGGGGATGAGAAGTTCTTC. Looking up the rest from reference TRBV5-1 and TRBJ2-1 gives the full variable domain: KAGVTQTPRYLIKTRGQQVTLSCSPISGHRSVSWYQQTPGQGLQFLFEYFSETQRNKGNFPGRFSGRQFSNSRSEMNVSTLELGDSALYLCASSPPGLAGDEKFFGPGTRLTVL.

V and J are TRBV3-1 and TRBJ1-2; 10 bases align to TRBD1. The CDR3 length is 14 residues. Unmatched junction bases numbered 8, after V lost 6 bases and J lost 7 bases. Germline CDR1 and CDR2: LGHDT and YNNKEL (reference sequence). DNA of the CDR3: TGTGCCAGCAGGGAGACAGGGGGCGCGTTTGGCTACACCTTC. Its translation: CASRETGGAFGYTF.

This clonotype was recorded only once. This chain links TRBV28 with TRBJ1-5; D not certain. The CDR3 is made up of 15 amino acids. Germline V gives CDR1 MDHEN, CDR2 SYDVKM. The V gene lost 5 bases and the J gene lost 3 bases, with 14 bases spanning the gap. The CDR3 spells CASSLPGMANQPQHF. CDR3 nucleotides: TGTGCCAGCAGTCTTCCGGGAATGGCCAATCAGCCCCAGCATTTT.